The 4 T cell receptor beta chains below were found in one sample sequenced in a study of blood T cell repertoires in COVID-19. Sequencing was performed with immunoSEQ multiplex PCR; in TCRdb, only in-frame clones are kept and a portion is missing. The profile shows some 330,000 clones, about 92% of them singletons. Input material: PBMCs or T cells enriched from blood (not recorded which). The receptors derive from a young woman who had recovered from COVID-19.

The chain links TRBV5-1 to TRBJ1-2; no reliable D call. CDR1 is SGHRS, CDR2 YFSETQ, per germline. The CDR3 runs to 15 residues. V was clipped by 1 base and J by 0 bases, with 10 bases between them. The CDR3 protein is CASSLNVSPNYGYTF. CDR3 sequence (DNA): TGCGCCAGCAGCTTGAATGTCAGTCCTAACTATGGCTACACCTTC.

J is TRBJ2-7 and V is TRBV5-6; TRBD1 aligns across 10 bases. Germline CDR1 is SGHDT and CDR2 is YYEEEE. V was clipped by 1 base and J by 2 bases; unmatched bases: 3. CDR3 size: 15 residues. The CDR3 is CASSLSGTGAYEQYF. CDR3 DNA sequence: TGTGCCAGCAGCTTGAGCGGGACAGGGGCCTACGAGCAGTACTTC.

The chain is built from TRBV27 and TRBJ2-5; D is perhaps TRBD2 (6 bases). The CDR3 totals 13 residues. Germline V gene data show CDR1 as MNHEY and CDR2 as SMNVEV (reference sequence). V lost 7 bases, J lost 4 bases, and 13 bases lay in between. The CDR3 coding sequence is TGTGCCAGCACCGCGGGGCTGAGAGAGACCCAGTACTTC. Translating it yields CASTAGLRETQYF.

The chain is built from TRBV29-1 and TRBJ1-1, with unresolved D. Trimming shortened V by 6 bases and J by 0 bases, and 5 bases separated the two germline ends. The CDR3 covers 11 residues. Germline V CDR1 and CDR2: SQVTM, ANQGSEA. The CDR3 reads CSVGVNTEAFF. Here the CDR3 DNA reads TGCAGCGTGGGAGTGAACACTGAAGCTTTCTTT.